This entry lists 5 T cell receptor beta chains sequenced from one sample in a study of T cells in Graves' hyperthyroidism and ophthalmopathy. Amplification of TCR beta CDR3 regions was performed using RNA transcripts as template. Using the HTBI primer set, a first-round RT-PCR was run on the TCR CDR3. In TCRdb, the multiplex PCR reads were re-called with MiXCR into one record per CDR3 protein. This sample has over 350,000 distinct CDR3 sequences; roughly an eighth occur once, and the top ten carry over 25%. The sequenced sample was blood. These receptors came from a man between 45 and 60 years old with Graves' ophthalmopathy.

This clonotype was picked up a small number of times. The J gene is TRBJ2-6, the V gene TRBV28; D tentatively reads TRBD1 or TRBD2 (5 bases each). The CDR3 has 17 amino acids. V lost 5 bases, J lost 0 bases, and 14 bases lay in between. Per the germline V gene, CDR1 is MDHEN and CDR2 is SYDVKM. CDR3 DNA: TGTGCCAGCAGTAAACGACCAGGGACCTCTGGGGCCAACGTCCTGACTTTC. As protein: CASSKRPGTSGANVLTF. The full variable domain, in which reference TRBV28 and TRBJ2-6 provide the parts outside the CDR3, is DVKVTQSSRYLVKRTGEKVFLECVQDMDHENMFWYRQDPGLGLRLIYFSYDVKMKEKGDIPEGYSVSREKKERFSLILESASTNQTSMYLCASSKRPGTSGANVLTFGAGSRLTVL.

This clonotype showed up many times. This chain uses TRBV6-1 with TRBJ1-4; unclear D gene. The ends were cut back, 11 bases at V and 5 bases at J, with 18 bases in the middle. CDR1 is MNHNS, CDR2 SASEGT, per germline. This CDR3 region has 14 residues. The CDR3 region is CAVVSFSGNEKLFF. In nucleotides, the CDR3 is TGTGCCGTTGTTAGTTTCTCGGGGAATGAAAAACTGTTTTTT.

This clonotype was seen repeatedly, ten times or more. CDR3 DNA: TGCAGTGCTAGTTCAGTGGCCCGATCCTACGAGCAGTACTTC. It specifies CSASSVARSYEQYF. V usage is TRBV20-1 and J usage is TRBJ2-7; D gene ambiguous. This CDR3 has 14 amino acids. Germline V lookup: CDR1 DFQATT, CDR2 SNEGSKA (reference sequence). Trimming left V 3 bases short and J 1 base short, with 13 bases between.

The sample holds a few counts of this clonotype. The chain employs TRBV5-4 and TRBJ1-5; 8 nucleotides align to TRBD1. Germline lookup yields CDR1 SGHNT and CDR2 YYREEE (reference sequence). V gave up 0 bases and J gave up 5 bases; unmatched junction bases: 4. The CDR3 runs 15 residues. This CDR3 reads CASSLVPGGDQPQHF. For the CDR3, the DNA is TGTGCCAGCAGCTTGGTACCAGGGGGCGATCAGCCCCAGCATTTT. The entire variable domain, with the rest obtained from reference TRBV5-4 and TRBJ1-5, is as follows: ETGVTQSPTHLIKTRGQQVTLRCSSQSGHNTVSWYQQALGQGPQFIFQYYREEENGRGNFPPRFSGLQFPNYSSELNVNALELDDSALYLCASSLVPGGDQPQHFGDGTRLSIL.

This clonotype was seen many times. This chain connects TRBV11-1 to TRBJ2-6; D gene unclear. The CDR3 consists of 17 residues. Germline V gives CDR1 SGHAT, CDR2 FQDESV (reference sequence). V was clipped by 5 bases and J by 0 bases, with 14 bases between them. CDR3 nucleotides: TGTGCCAGCAGCCATTTGAGTAGGAACTCTGGGGCCAACGTCCTGACTTTC. Residues: CASSHLSRNSGANVLTF.